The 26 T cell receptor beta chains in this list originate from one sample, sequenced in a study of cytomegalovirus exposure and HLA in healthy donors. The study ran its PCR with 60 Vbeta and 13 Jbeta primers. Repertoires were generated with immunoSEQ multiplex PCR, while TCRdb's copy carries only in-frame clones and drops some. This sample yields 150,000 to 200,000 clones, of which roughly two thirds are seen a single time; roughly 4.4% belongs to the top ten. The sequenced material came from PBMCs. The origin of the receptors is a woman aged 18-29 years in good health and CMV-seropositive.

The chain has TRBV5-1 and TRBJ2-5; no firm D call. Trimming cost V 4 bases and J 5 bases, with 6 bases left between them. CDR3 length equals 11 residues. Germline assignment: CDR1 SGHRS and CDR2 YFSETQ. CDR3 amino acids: CASSRAETQYF. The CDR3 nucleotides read TGCGCCAGCAGCCGCGCGGAGACCCAGTACTTC.

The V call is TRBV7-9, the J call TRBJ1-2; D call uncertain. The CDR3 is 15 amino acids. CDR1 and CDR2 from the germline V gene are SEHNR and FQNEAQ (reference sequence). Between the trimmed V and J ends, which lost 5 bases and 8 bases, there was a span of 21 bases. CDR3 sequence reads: CASSREVAGTRGYTF. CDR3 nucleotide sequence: TGTGCCAGCAGCCGGGAAGTGGCGGGCACTCGGGGCTACACCTTC. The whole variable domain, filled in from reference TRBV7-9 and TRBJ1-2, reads DTGVSQNPRHKITKRGQNVTFRCDPISEHNRLYWYRQTLGQGPEFLTYFQNEAQLEKSRLLSDRFSAERPKGSFSTLEIQRTEQGDSAMYLCASSREVAGTRGYTFGSGTRLTVV.

This CDR3 is CASSSTGFYGYTF. The CDR3 DNA is TGTGCCAGCAGCTCGACAGGGTTCTATGGCTACACCTTC. This sequence joins TRBV5-4 and TRBJ1-2; TRBD1 matches at 7 bases. Germline lookup yields CDR1 SGHNT and CDR2 YYREEE (reference sequence). The CDR3 totals 13 residues. The V segment lost 3 bases and the J segment 4 bases; nucleotides outside the gene matches: 3. The whole variable domain, filled in from reference TRBV5-4 and TRBJ1-2, reads ETGVTQSPTHLIKTRGQQVTLRCSSQSGHNTVSWYQQALGQGPQFIFQYYREEENGRGNFPPRFSGLQFPNYSSELNVNALELDDSALYLCASSSTGFYGYTFGSGTRLTVV.

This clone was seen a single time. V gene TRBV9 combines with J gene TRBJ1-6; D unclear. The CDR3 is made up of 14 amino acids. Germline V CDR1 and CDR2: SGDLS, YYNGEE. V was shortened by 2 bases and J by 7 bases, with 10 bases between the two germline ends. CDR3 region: CASSVSYGNSPLHF. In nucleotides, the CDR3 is TGTGCCAGCAGCGTTAGCTACGGGAATTCACCCCTCCACTTT.

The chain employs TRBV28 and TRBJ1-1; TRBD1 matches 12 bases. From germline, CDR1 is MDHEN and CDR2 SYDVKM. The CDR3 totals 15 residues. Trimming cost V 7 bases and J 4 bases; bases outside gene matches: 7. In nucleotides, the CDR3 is TGTGCCAGCACCCCGGGACAGGGGGCGGCCACTGAAGCTTTCTTT. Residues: CASTPGQGAATEAFF.

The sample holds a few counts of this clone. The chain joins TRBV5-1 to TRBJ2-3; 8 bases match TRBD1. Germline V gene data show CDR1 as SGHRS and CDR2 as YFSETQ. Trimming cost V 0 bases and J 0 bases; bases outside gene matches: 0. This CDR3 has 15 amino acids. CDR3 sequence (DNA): TGCGCCAGCAGCTTGGGACAGGGGAGCACAGATACGCAGTATTTT. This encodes CASSLGQGSTDTQYF.

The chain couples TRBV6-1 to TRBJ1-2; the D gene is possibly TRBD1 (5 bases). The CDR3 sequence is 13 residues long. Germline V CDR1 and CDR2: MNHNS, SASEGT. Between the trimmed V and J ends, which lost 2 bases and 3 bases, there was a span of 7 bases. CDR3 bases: TGTGCCAGCAGTGAATGGGGCCACTATGGCTACACCTTC. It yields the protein CASSEWGHYGYTF.

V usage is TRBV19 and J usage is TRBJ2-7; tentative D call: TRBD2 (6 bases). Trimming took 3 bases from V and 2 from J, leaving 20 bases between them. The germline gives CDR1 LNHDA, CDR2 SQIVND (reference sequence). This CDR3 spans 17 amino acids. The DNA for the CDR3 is TGTGCCAGTAGTATCTTCGCGGGGCAGTCGTTCGCCTACGAGCAGTACTTC. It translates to CASSIFAGQSFAYEQYF.

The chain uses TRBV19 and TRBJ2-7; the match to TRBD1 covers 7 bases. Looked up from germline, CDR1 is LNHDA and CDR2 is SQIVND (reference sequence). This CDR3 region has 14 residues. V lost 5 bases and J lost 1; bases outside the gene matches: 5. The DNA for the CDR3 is TGTGCCAGTAGTCCCACGACAGGGTCCTACGAGCAGTACTTC. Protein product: CASSPTTGSYEQYF. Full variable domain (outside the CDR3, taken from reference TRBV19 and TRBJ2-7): DGGITQSPKYLFRKEGQNVTLSCEQNLNHDAMYWYRQDPGQGLRLIYYSQIVNDFQKGDIAEGYSVSREKKESFPLTVTSAQKNPTAFYLCASSPTTGSYEQYFGPGTRLTVT.

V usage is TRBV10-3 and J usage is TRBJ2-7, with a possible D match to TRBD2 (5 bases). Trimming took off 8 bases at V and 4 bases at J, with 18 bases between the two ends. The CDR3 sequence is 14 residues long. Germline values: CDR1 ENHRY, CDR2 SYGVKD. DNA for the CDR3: TGTGCCATCCGGGCGGTGACGGGCGGGTACGAGCAGTACTTC. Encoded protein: CAIRAVTGGYEQYF.

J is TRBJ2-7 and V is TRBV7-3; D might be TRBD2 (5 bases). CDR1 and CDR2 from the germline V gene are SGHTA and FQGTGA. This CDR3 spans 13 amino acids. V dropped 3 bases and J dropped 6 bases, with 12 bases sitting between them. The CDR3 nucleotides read TGTGCCAGCAGCTTGCAAACTAGTTCCGAGCAGTACTTC. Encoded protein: CASSLQTSSEQYF.

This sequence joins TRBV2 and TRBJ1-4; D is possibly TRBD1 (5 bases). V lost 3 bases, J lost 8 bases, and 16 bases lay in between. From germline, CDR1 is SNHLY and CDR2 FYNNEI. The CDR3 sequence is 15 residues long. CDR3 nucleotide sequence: TGTGCCAGCAGTGAGATTTGGACACACGTCGAAAAACTGTTTTTT. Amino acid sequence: CASSEIWTHVEKLFF.

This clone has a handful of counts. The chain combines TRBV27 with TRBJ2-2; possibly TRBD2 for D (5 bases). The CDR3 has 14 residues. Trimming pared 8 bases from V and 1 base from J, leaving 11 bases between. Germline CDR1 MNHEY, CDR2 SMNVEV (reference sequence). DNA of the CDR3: TGTGCCAGCCACCCGGGATTGAACACCGGGGAGCTGTTTTTT. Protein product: CASHPGLNTGELFF.

The DNA for the CDR3 is TGTGCCAGCAGTGCCCGACAGGGGTTTGTGTCCTACGAGCAGTACTTC. Translated, it gives CASSARQGFVSYEQYF. The chain joins TRBV6-1 to TRBJ2-7; 8 nucleotides line up with TRBD1. V was pared by 4 bases and J by 1 base, with 9 bases of the junction left unmatched. The CDR3 is made up of 16 amino acids. Germline V CDR1 and CDR2: MNHNS, SASEGT.

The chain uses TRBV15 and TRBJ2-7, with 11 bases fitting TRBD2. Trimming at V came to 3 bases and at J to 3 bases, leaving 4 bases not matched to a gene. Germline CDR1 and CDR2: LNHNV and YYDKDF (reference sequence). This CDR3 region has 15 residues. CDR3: CATSRAGTSGYEQYF. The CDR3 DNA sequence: TGTGCCACCAGCAGGGCGGGGACTAGCGGCTACGAGCAGTACTTC.

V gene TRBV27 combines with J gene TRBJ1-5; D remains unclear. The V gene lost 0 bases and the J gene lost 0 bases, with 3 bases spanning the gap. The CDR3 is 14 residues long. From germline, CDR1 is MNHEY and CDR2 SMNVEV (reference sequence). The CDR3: CASSLSYSNQPQHF. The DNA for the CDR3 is TGTGCCAGCAGTTTATCTTATAGCAATCAGCCCCAGCATTTT.

The CDR3 here is CAISGTAGGNNEQFF. Here the CDR3 DNA reads TGTGCCATCAGTGGAACGGCGGGGGGGAACAATGAGCAGTTCTTC. This rearrangement joins TRBV10-3 to TRBJ2-1; 9 bases fit TRBD2. Losses at the gene ends were 4 bases for V and 5 bases for J; bases not matched to a gene: 6. Per the germline V gene, CDR1 is ENHRY and CDR2 is SYGVKD. This CDR3 contains 15 residues.

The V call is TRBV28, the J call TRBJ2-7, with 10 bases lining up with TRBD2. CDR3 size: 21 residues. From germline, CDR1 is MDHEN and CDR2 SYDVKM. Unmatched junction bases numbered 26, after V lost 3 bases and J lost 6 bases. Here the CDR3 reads CASSLSGAGLAGDLGLSEQYF. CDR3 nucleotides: TGTGCCAGCAGTTTGAGTGGGGCTGGGCTAGCGGGAGACTTGGGGCTTTCCGAGCAGTACTTC. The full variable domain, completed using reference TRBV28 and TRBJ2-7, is DVKVTQSSRYLVKRTGEKVFLECVQDMDHENMFWYRQDPGLGLRLIYFSYDVKMKEKGDIPEGYSVSREKKERFSLILESASTNQTSMYLCASSLSGAGLAGDLGLSEQYFGPGTRLTVT.

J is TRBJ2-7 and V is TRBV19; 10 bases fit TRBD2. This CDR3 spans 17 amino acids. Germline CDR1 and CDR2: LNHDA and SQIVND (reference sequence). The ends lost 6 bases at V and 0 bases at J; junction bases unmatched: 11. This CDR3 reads CASRASGGPWSSYEQYF. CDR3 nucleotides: TGTGCCAGTAGGGCTAGCGGGGGCCCCTGGAGCTCCTACGAGCAGTACTTC.

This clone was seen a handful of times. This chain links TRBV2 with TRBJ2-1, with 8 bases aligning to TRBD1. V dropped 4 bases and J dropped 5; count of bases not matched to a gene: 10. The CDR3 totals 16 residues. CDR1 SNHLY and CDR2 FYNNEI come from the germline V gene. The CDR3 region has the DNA TGTGCCAGCAGTGCCGGGACAGGTCTAGGCGACAATGAGCAGTTCTTC. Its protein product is CASSAGTGLGDNEQFF.

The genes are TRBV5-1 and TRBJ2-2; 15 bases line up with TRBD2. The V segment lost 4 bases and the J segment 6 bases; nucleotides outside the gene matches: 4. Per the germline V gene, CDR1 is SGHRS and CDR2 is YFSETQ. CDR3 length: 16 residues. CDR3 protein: CASSLGLAGGSGELFF. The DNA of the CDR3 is TGCGCCAGCAGCCTTGGACTAGCGGGAGGGTCCGGGGAGCTGTTTTTT.

CDR3: CATGKRGIIPDTQYF. The CDR3 DNA reads as TGTGCTACGGGGAAGCGGGGGATTATCCCAGATACGCAGTATTTT. V and J are TRBV7-7 and TRBJ2-3, with 8 bases fitting TRBD2. The length of the CDR3 is 15 residues. The germline CDR1 and CDR2 sequences are SSHAT and FNYEAQ (reference sequence).

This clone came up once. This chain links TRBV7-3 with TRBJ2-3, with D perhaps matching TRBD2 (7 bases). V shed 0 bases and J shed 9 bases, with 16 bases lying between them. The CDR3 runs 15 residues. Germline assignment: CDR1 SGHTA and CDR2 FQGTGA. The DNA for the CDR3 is TGTGCCAGCAGCTTAACCCTTGGGGGGGGCCCCACGCAGTATTTT. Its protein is CASSLTLGGGPTQYF.

Here the CDR3 reads CASSLGLGRVWDTEAFF. CDR3 coding DNA: TGCGCCAGCAGCTTGGGACTTGGCAGGGTTTGGGACACTGAAGCTTTCTTT. The chain recombines TRBV5-1 with TRBJ1-1; a weak D match, TRBD1 (5 bases). CDR3 length: 17 residues. Germline V CDR1 and CDR2: SGHRS, YFSETQ. Deletions cut 0 bases from V and 3 bases from J, with 18 bases between.

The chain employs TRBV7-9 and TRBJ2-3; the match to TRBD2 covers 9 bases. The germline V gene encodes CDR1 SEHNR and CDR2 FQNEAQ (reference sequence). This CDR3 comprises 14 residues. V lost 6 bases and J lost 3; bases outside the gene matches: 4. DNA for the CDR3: TGTGCCAGCAGAGTAGCGGGAGTGACAGATACGCAGTATTTT. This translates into CASRVAGVTDTQYF.

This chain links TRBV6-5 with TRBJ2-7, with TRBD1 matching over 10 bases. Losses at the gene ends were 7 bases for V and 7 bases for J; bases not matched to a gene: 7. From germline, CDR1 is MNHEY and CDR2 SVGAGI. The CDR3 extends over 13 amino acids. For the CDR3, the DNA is TGTGCCAGCACCCTGGACAGGGGGGAAGAGCAGTACTTC. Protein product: CASTLDRGEEQYF.